This entry concerns a single T cell receptor beta chain. Its matching antigen is unknown. The CDR3 is 16 amino acids. V was pared by 6 bases and J by 4 bases, with 10 bases of the junction left unmatched. In germline, CDR1 is LNHDA, CDR2 SQIVND (reference sequence). The entry originates in a study of T cell responses to AZD1222 COVID-19 vaccine. Whole-study results and caveats: Per reports, nearly half of all spike-specific TCRs target regions that are unmutated in variants. Two doses of AZD1222 preceded a rise in Spike-specific TCR breadth and depth.

TCRdb's copy holds only in-frame clones and misses some; the assay was immunoSEQ multiplex PCR. The data contain 70,000 to 90,000 clones, about nine tenths of them seen just once; the ten biggest clones take up 2% to 3%. Sequencing was performed on peripheral blood, taken on day 0 of AZD1222 vaccination. The TCR comes from an adult in good health. V and J are TRBV19 and TRBJ1-3; 9 nucleotides line up with TRBD1. The CDR3 reads CASSPPGQGLGNTIYF. CDR3 bases: TGTGCCAGTAGCCCTCCGGGACAGGGTTTGGGAAACACCATATATTTT.